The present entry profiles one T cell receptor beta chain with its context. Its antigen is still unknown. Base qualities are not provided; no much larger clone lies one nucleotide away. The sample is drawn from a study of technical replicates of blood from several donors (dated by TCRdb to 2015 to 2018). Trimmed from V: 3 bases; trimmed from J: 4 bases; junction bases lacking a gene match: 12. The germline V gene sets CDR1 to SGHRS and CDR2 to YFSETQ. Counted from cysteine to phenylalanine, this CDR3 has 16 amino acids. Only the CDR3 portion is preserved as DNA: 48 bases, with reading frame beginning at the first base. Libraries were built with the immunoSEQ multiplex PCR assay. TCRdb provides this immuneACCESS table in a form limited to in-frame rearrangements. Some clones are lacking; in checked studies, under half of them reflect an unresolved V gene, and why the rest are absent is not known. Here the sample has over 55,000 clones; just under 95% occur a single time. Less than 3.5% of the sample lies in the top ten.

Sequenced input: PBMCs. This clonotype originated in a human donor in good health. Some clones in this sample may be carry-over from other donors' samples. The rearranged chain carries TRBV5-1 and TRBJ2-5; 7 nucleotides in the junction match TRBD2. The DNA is TGCGCCAGCAGCTCCTTCGGGAACACGGGGGGAGAGACCCAGTACTTC. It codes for CASSSFGNTGGETQYF.